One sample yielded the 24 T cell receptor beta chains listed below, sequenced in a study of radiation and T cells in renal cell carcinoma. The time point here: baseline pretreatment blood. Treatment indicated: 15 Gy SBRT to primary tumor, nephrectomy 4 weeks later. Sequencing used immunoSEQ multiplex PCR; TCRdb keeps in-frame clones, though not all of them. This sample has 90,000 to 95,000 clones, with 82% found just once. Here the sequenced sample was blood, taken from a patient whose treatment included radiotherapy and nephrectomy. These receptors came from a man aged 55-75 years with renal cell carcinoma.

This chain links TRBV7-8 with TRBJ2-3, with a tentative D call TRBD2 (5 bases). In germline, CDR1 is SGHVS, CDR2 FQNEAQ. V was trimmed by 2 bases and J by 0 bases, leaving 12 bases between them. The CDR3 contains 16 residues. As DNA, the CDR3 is TGTGCCAGCAGCTTACTCCTAGCCGAAAGCACAGATACGCAGTATTTT. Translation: CASSLLLAESTDTQYF. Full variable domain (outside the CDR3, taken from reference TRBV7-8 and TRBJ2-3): GAGVSQSPRYKVAKRGQDVALRCDPISGHVSLFWYQQALGQGPEFLTYFQNEAQLDKSGLPSDRFFAERPEGSVSTLKIQRTQQEDSAVYLCASSLLLAESTDTQYFGPGTRLTVL.

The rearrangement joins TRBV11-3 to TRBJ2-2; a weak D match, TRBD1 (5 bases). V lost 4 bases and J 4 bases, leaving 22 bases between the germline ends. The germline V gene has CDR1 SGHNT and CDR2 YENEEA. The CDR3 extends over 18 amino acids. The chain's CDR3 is CASSSSRVGHPFTGELFF. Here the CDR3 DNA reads TGTGCCAGCAGCTCGTCCAGGGTCGGTCATCCGTTCACCGGGGAGCTGTTTTTT.

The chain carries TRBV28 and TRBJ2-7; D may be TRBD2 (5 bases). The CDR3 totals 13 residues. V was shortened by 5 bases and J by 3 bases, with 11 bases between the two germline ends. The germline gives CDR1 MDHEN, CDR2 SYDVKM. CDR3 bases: TGTGCCAGCAGTCCTCCTAGCTACTACGAGCAGTACTTC. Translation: CASSPPSYYEQYF. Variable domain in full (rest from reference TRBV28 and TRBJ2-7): DVKVTQSSRYLVKRTGEKVFLECVQDMDHENMFWYRQDPGLGLRLIYFSYDVKMKEKGDIPEGYSVSREKKERFSLILESASTNQTSMYLCASSPPSYYEQYFGPGTRLTVT.

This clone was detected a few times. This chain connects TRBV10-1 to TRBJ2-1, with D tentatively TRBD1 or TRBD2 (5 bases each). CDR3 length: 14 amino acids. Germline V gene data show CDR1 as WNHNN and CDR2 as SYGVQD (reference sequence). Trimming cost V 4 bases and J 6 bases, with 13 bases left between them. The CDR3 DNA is TGCGCCAGCAGTGTTGGGGGAACCTCCAATGAGCAGTTCTTC. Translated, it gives CASSVGGTSNEQFF.

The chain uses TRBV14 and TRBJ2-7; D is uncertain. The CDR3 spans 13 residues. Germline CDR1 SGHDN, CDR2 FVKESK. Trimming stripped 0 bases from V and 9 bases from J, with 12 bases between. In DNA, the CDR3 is TGTGCCAGCAGCCAAGAAGTCCAACGAGGGCAGTACTTC. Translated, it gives CASSQEVQRGQYF.

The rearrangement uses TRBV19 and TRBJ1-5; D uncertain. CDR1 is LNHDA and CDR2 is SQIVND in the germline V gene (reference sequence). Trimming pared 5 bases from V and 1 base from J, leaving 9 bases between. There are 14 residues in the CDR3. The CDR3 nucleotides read TGTGCCAGTAGTGCTCCCCCCAGCAATCAGCCCCAGCATTTT. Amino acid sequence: CASSAPPSNQPQHF.

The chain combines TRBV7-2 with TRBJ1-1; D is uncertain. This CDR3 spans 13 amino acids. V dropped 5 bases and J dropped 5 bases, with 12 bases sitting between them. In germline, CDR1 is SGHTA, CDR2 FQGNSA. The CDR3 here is CASSPGVATEAFF. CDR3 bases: TGTGCCAGCAGCCCCGGGGTGGCAACTGAAGCTTTCTTT.

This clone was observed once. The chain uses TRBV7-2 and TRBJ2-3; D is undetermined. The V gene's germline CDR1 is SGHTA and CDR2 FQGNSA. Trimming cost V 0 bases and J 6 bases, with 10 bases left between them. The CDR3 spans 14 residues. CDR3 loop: CASSLALPRDTQYF. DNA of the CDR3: TGTGCCAGCAGCTTAGCGCTTCCTAGGGATACGCAGTATTTT.

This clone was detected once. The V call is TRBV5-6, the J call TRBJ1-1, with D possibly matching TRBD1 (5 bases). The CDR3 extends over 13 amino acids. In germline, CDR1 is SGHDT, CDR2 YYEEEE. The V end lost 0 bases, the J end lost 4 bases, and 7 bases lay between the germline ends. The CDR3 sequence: CASSLGGGTEAFF. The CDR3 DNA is TGTGCCAGCAGCTTGGGCGGGGGCACTGAAGCTTTCTTT. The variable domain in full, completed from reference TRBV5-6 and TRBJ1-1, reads DAGVTQSPTHLIKTRGQQVTLRCSPKSGHDTVSWYQQALGQGPQFIFQYYEEEERQRGNFPDRFSGHQFPNYSSELNVNALLLGDSALYLCASSLGGGTEAFFGQGTRLTVV.

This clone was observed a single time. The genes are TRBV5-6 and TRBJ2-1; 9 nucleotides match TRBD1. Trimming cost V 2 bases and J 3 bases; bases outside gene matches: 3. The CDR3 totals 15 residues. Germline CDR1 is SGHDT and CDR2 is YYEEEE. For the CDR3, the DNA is TGTGCCAGCAGCTTACCGGGACAGGGCTACAATGAGCAGTTCTTC. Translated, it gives CASSLPGQGYNEQFF. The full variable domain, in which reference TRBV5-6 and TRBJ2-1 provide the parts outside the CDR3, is DAGVTQSPTHLIKTRGQQVTLRCSPKSGHDTVSWYQQALGQGPQFIFQYYEEEERQRGNFPDRFSGHQFPNYSSELNVNALLLGDSALYLCASSLPGQGYNEQFFGPGTRLTVL.

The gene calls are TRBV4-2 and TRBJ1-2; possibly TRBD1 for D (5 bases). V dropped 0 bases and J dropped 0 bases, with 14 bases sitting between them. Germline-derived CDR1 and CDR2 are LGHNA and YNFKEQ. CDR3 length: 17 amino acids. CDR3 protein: CASSQDSGPEPNYGYTF. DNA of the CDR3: TGTGCCAGCAGCCAAGATTCAGGGCCCGAACCTAACTATGGCTACACCTTC.

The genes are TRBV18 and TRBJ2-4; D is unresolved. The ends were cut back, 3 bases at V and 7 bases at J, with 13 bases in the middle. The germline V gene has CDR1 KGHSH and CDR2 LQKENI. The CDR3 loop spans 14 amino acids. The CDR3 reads CASSPGGEGNIQYF. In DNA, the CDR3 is TGTGCCAGCTCACCGGGCGGTGAAGGGAACATTCAGTACTTC.

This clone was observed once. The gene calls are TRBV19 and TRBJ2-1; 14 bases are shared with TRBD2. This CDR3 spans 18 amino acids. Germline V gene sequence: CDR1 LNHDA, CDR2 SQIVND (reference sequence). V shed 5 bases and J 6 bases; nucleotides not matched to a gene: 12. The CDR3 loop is CASSLRGRGTSGSNEQFF. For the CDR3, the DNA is TGTGCCAGTAGTCTAAGGGGGCGGGGGACTAGCGGGAGCAATGAGCAGTTCTTC.

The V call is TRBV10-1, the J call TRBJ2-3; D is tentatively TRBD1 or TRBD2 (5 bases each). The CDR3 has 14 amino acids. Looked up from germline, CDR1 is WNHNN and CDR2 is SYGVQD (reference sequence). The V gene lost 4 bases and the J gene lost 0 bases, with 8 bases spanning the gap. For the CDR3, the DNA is TGCGCCAGCAGTGTCCGGGACAGCACAGATACGCAGTATTTT. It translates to CASSVRDSTDTQYF.

CDR3 DNA sequence: TGTGCCAGCAGTTTATCGATAATGGGGGGCGCCCCGAATACGCAGTATTTT. It yields the protein CASSLSIMGGAPNTQYF. This rearrangement joins TRBV27 to TRBJ2-3; TRBD1 or TRBD2 may be the D gene (6 bases each). This CDR3 spans 17 amino acids. Germline lookup yields CDR1 MNHEY and CDR2 SMNVEV (reference sequence). V dropped 0 bases and J dropped 7 bases, with 20 bases sitting between them.

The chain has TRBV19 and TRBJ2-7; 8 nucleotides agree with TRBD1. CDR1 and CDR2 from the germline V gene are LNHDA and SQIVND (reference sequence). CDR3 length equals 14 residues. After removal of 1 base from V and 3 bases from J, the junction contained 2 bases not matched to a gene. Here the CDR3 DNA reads TGTGCCAGTAGTATAGCAGGGGGCCACTACGAGCAGTACTTC. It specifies CASSIAGGHYEQYF.

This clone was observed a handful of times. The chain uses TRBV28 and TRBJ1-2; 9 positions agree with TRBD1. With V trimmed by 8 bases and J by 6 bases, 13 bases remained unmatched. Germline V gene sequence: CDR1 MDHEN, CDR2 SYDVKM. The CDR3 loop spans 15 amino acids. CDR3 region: CASDSGTGRLNGYTF. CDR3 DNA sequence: TGTGCCAGCGACTCCGGGACAGGGCGACTGAATGGCTACACCTTC.

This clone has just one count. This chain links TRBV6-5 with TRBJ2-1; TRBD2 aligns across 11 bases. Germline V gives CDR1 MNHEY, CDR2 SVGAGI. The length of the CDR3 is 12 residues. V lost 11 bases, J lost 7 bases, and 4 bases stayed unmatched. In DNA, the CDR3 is TGTGCCGTCGGGACTAGCGGTAATGAGCAGTTCTTC. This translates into CAVGTSGNEQFF.

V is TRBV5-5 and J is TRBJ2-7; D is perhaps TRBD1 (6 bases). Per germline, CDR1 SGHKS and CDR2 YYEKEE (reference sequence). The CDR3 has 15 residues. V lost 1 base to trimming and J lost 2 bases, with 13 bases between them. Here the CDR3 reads CASSLTQGRPYEQYF. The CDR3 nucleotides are TGTGCCAGCAGCTTGACACAGGGAAGACCCTACGAGCAGTACTTC.

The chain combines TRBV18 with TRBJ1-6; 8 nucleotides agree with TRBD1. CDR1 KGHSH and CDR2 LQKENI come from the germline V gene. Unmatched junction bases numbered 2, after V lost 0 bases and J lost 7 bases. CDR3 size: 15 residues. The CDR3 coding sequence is TGTGCCAGCTCACCACCGGGACAGGCCAATTCACCCCTCCACTTT. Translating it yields CASSPPGQANSPLHF.

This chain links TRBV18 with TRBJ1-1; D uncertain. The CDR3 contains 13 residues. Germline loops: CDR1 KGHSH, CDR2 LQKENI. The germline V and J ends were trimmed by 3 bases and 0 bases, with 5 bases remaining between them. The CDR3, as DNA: TGTGCCAGCTCACCCAACGTGAACACTGAAGCTTTCTTT. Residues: CASSPNVNTEAFF.

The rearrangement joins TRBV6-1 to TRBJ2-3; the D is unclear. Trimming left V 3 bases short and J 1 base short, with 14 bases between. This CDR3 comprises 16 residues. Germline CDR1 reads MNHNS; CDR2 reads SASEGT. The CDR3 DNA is TGTGCCAGCAGTGAGATCGTGGCCAAGGGCACAGATACGCAGTATTTT. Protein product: CASSEIVAKGTDTQYF.

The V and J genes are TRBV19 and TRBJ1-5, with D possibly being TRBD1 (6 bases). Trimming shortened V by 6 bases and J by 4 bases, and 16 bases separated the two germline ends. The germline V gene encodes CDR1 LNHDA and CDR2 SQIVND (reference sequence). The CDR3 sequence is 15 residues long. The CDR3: CASSRGGVGNQPQHF. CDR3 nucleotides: TGTGCCAGTAGCCGAGGGGGTGTCGGGAATCAGCCCCAGCATTTT.

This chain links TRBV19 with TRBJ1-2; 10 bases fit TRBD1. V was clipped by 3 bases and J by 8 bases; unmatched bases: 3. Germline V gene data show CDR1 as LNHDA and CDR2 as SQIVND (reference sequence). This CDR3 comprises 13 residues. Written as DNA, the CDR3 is TGTGCCAGTAGTATCGGACAGGGGGGCGGCTACACCTTC. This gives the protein CASSIGQGGGYTF.